Listed below are T cell receptor beta chains from one sample, sequenced in a study of shared clonotypes between healthy human individuals. Data came from immunoSEQ multiplex PCR; TCRdb stores just in-frame clones and leaves some out. The sample contains around 2,000,000 clones, roughly 96% of which appear only once. The sample consisted of naive CD4+ T cells sorted from blood. The receptor source for this set is a young man in good health. Each CDR3 is given with its conserved first and last residue. A D gene is named only where the DNA matches it firmly. Rows may omit the clone size; those that give it use once, few, many or a size class.

CDR3aa: CASSLAVGGIETQYF; CDR3nt: TGTGCCAGCAGCTTAGCAGTGGGGGGGATCGAGACCCAGTACTTC; j_gene: TRBJ2-5; d_gene: TRBD2; v_gene: TRBV7-9; abundance: .
CDR3aa: CASTPTGSGNQPQHF; CDR3nt: TGTGCCAGTACCCCGACAGGGAGTGGCAATCAGCCCCAGCATTTT; j_gene: TRBJ1-5; d_gene: TRBD1; v_gene: TRBV19; abundance: .
CDR3aa: CASSPIGTSGRQFF; CDR3nt: TGTGCCAGCAGCCCAATAGGGACTAGCGGGAGACAGTTCTTC; j_gene: TRBJ2-1; d_gene: TRBD2; v_gene: TRBV25-1; abundance: .
CDR3aa: CASSLEPLESSYEQYF; CDR3nt: TGTGCCAGCAGCTTAGAACCACTGGAGAGCTCCTACGAGCAGTACTTC; j_gene: TRBJ2-7; d_gene: .; v_gene: TRBV7-9; abundance: .
CDR3aa: CASSPGRSPDTQYF; CDR3nt: TGCGCCAGCTCCCCCGGTAGGAGCCCGGATACGCAGTATTTT; j_gene: TRBJ2-3; d_gene: .; v_gene: TRBV10-1; abundance: once
CDR3aa: CASSPIDTFRSGNTIYF; CDR3nt: TGTGCCAGCTCACCAATCGATACCTTTCGCTCTGGAAACACCATATATTTT; j_gene: TRBJ1-3; d_gene: .; v_gene: TRBV18; abundance: .
CDR3aa: CASSLRRGTGEQYF; CDR3nt: TGTGCCAGCTCACTACGTCGCGGGACAGGGGAGCAGTACTTC; j_gene: TRBJ2-7; d_gene: TRBD1; v_gene: TRBV18; abundance: .
CDR3aa: CASSSGLALNYEQYF; CDR3nt: TGTGCCAGCAGCTCAGGACTAGCGTTGAACTACGAGCAGTACTTC; j_gene: TRBJ2-7; d_gene: TRBD2; v_gene: TRBV5-6; abundance: .
CDR3aa: CASSFRDFNQPQHF; CDR3nt: TGTGCCAGCAGCTTCAGGGATTTCAATCAGCCCCAGCATTTT; j_gene: TRBJ1-5; d_gene: .; v_gene: TRBV7-2; abundance: .
CDR3aa: CASSLEAGAQPQHF; CDR3nt: TGTGCCAGCAGCTTGGAGGCCGGGGCACAGCCCCAGCATTTT; j_gene: TRBJ1-5; d_gene: .; v_gene: TRBV5-5; abundance: .
CDR3aa: CASSWDGLSGYTF; CDR3nt: TGTGCCAGCAGTTGGGACGGCCTGAGTGGCTACACCTTC; j_gene: TRBJ1-2; d_gene: .; v_gene: TRBV6-6; abundance: .
CDR3aa: CASSVSQGSPSGANVLTF; CDR3nt: TGCGCCAGCAGCGTGTCACAGGGTTCCCCCTCTGGGGCCAACGTCCTGACTTTC; j_gene: TRBJ2-6; d_gene: .; v_gene: TRBV5-1; abundance: .
CDR3aa: CASSSPRAADTQYF; CDR3nt: TGTGCCAGCAGCTCCCCGCGGGCCGCAGATACGCAGTATTTT; j_gene: TRBJ2-3; d_gene: .; v_gene: TRBV11-2; abundance: .
CDR3aa: CASSQGRINQPQHF; CDR3nt: TGCGCCAGCAGCCAAGGACGGATCAATCAGCCCCAGCATTTT; j_gene: TRBJ1-5; d_gene: .; v_gene: TRBV5-4; abundance: .
CDR3aa: CAIGNSLRGGYTF; CDR3nt: TGTGCCATCGGTAACAGTCTCCGGGGTGGCTACACCTTC; j_gene: TRBJ1-2; d_gene: .; v_gene: TRBV10-3; abundance: .
CDR3aa: CASSPGMNTEAFF; CDR3nt: TGTGCCAGCTCACCGGGAATGAACACTGAAGCTTTCTTT; j_gene: TRBJ1-1; d_gene: .; v_gene: TRBV18; abundance: .
CDR3aa: CASSLGGGLGEQYF; CDR3nt: TGTGCCAGCAGCTTAGGAGGGGGACTAGGGGAGCAGTACTTC; j_gene: TRBJ2-7; d_gene: TRBD2; v_gene: TRBV7-9; abundance: .
CDR3aa: CASSWGGGTGELFF; CDR3nt: TGTGCCAGCAGCTGGGGAGGCGGCACCGGGGAGCTGTTTTTT; j_gene: TRBJ2-2; d_gene: .; v_gene: TRBV6-5; abundance: .
CDR3aa: CAISPVGDGANVLTF; CDR3nt: TGTGCCATCAGCCCGGTAGGCGATGGGGCCAACGTCCTGACTTTC; j_gene: TRBJ2-6; d_gene: .; v_gene: TRBV10-3; abundance: .
CDR3aa: CAWRRKSSYNEQFF; CDR3nt: TGTGCCTGGAGGCGGAAGAGCTCCTACAATGAGCAGTTCTTC; j_gene: TRBJ2-1; d_gene: .; v_gene: TRBV30; abundance: .
CDR3aa: CASSKYSEGTEAFF; CDR3nt: TGCGCCAGCAGTAAGTATTCCGAGGGCACTGAAGCTTTCTTT; j_gene: TRBJ1-1; d_gene: .; v_gene: TRBV10-2; abundance: .
CDR3aa: CASSLDPESYGYTF; CDR3nt: TGCGCCAGCAGCTTGGATCCGGAGAGCTATGGCTACACCTTC; j_gene: TRBJ1-2; d_gene: .; v_gene: TRBV5-1; abundance: .
CDR3aa: CASSQDRLGSYEQYF; CDR3nt: TGCGCCAGCAGCCAGGACAGGCTCGGCTCCTACGAGCAGTACTTC; j_gene: TRBJ2-7; d_gene: TRBD1; v_gene: TRBV5-1; abundance: once
CDR3aa: CASSQDSSGRANEQYF; CDR3nt: TGCGCCAGCAGCCAAGATTCCTCCGGGAGAGCAAACGAGCAGTACTTC; j_gene: TRBJ2-7; d_gene: .; v_gene: TRBV4-3; abundance: .
CDR3aa: CASSESSSGGGDTQYF; CDR3nt: TGTGCCAGCAGTGAGTCGTCTAGCGGGGGAGGTGATACGCAGTATTTT; j_gene: TRBJ2-3; d_gene: TRBD2; v_gene: TRBV6-4; abundance: once
CDR3aa: CASSRGDRTNEKLFF; CDR3nt: TGTGCCAGCAGCAGAGGGGACAGGACTAATGAAAAACTGTTTTTT; j_gene: TRBJ1-4; d_gene: TRBD1; v_gene: TRBV9; abundance: .
CDR3aa: CASRGSGTTDTQYF; CDR3nt: TGTGCCAGCAGGGGTAGCGGGACCACAGATACGCAGTATTTT; j_gene: TRBJ2-3; d_gene: TRBD2; v_gene: TRBV7-6; abundance: .
CDR3aa: CASSLGSLESVDTQYF; CDR3nt: TGTGCCAGCAGCTTGGGATCTCTGGAGTCGGTAGATACGCAGTATTTT; j_gene: TRBJ2-3; d_gene: .; v_gene: TRBV5-6; abundance: .
CDR3aa: CASSTDWKNIQYF; CDR3nt: TGTGCCAGCAGCACTGACTGGAAAAACATTCAGTACTTC; j_gene: TRBJ2-4; d_gene: .; v_gene: TRBV5-8; abundance: .